The entry that follows covers one T cell receptor (beta chain) sequence. This sample stems from a study of blood T cell repertoires in COVID-19. Turning to the study itself: The United States, Italy and Spain supplied acute and convalescent COVID-19 samples.

Here immunoSEQ multiplex PCR was the method, and the copy in TCRdb shows in-frame clones only, minus some. This sample has roughly 250,000 clones, with roughly 82% found just once. In germline, CDR1 is LGHNA, CDR2 YSLEER. The CDR3 consists of 12 residues. The V end lost 4 bases, the J end lost 6 bases, and 8 bases lay between the germline ends. Participants had their cohort set by participant-reported clinical history. The sequencing input was PBMCs or T cells enriched from blood (not recorded which). The chain recombines TRBV4-3 with TRBJ2-3; D is possibly TRBD2 (5 bases). This sequence was found in a woman aged 50 to 65 who had recovered from COVID-19. CDR3 coding DNA: TGCGCCAGCAGCCCCCGCGGGGATACGCAGTATTTT. As protein: CASSPRGDTQYF.